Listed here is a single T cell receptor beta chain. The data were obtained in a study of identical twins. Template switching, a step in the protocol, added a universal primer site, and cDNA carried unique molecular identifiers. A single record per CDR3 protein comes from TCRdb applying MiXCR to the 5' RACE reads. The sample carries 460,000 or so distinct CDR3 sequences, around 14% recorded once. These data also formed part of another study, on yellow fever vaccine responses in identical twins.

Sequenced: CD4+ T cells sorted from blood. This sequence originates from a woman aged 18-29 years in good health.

The CDR3 coding sequence is TGTGCCAGCAATCCATTACTAGGGAATGAGCAGTTCTTC. Residues: CASNPLLGNEQFF. J is TRBJ2-1 and V is TRBV2; D might be TRBD2 (5 bases). The length of the CDR3 is 13 residues. Trimming removed 7 bases from V and 7 bases from J, with 14 bases in between. The V gene's germline CDR1 is SNHLY and CDR2 FYNNEI.